Each of the 23 T cell receptor beta chains below was sequenced from the same sample in a study of blood T cell repertoires in COVID-19. TCRdb keeps only in-frame clones here, not all; method: immunoSEQ multiplex PCR. The repertoire consists of 95,000 to 150,000 clones, with 85% to 90% occurring once and the leading ten covering 3.5% to 4%. The sample consisted of peripheral blood. These receptors all come from a woman aged 60 to 75 with COVID-19, enrolled during active disease.

CDR3 in DNA: TGTGCCAGCAGCAGCGGGACCTTCAACCGCAGATCACCCCTCCACTTT. Its translation is CASSSGTFNRRSPLHF. This chain uses TRBV11-2 with TRBJ1-6, with a possible D match to TRBD1 (5 bases). V was trimmed by 5 bases and J by 10 bases, leaving 21 bases between them. Germline-derived CDR1 and CDR2 are SGHAT and FQNNGV. The CDR3 has 16 residues.

Only one count was recorded for this clone. CDR3 nucleotide sequence: TGTGCCTGGACTTCGGGAGGGAATCAGCCCCAGCATTTT. Encoded protein: CAWTSGGNQPQHF. This chain uses TRBV30 with TRBJ1-5; D remains ambiguous. The CDR3 has 13 residues. Looked up from germline, CDR1 is GTSNPN and CDR2 is SVGIG (reference sequence). The V end lost 4 bases, the J end lost 4 bases, and 11 bases lay between the germline ends.

The genes are TRBV6-1 and TRBJ1-6, with 9 nucleotides matching TRBD1. The CDR3 is made up of 15 amino acids. V trimming: 2 bases; J trimming: 10 bases; junction bases outside the gene matches: 6. Germline lookup yields CDR1 MNHNS and CDR2 SASEGT. The CDR3, as DNA: TGTGCCAGCAGTGAATTGGACAGGGGAGAGTCACCCCTCCACTTT. This sequence encodes CASSELDRGESPLHF.

The chain combines TRBV4-3 with TRBJ2-2; TRBD2 agrees at 14 bases. The ends lost 1 base at V and 1 base at J; junction bases unmatched: 2. CDR1 LGHNA and CDR2 YSLEER come from the germline V gene. This CDR3 is 18 amino acids long. This CDR3 is CASSQGLAGGRNTGELFF. The CDR3 coding sequence is TGCGCCAGCAGCCAAGGACTAGCGGGGGGGCGGAACACCGGGGAGCTGTTTTTT.

This chain connects TRBV7-2 to TRBJ1-1; perhaps TRBD1 as D (5 bases). Germline V gene data show CDR1 as SGHTA and CDR2 as FQGNSA. V was clipped by 5 bases and J by 5 bases, with 15 bases between them. The CDR3 spans 14 residues. The CDR3 loop is CASSRRESGTEAFF. The DNA for the CDR3 is TGTGCCAGCAGCCGCAGGGAAAGTGGAACTGAAGCTTTCTTT.

The chain carries TRBV30 and TRBJ2-7; TRBD1 aligns across 10 bases. This CDR3 is 14 amino acids long. CDR1 and CDR2 from the germline V gene are GTSNPN and SVGIG (reference sequence). V lost 2 bases and J lost 1; bases outside the gene matches: 2. CDR3 bases: TGTGCCTGGAGTTGGGGACAGGGGTCCTACGAGCAGTACTTC. It yields the protein CAWSWGQGSYEQYF.

DNA for the CDR3: TGTGCCAGCAGCGTAGGAGCCCGGTTTAAAGCGGAGACCCAGTACTTC. The encoded protein is CASSVGARFKAETQYF. The rearrangement links TRBV9 to TRBJ2-5; the D is unclear. Trimming stripped 0 bases from V and 5 bases from J, with 17 bases between. Germline lookup yields CDR1 SGDLS and CDR2 YYNGEE. This CDR3 contains 16 residues.

This chain connects TRBV7-2 to TRBJ1-2; a possible D gene is TRBD1 (5 bases). CDR1 and CDR2 (germline): SGHTA, FQGNSA. The germline V and J ends were trimmed by 1 base and 0 bases, with 12 bases remaining between them. The CDR3 runs 16 residues. CDR3 sequence reads: CASSLEGTAANYGYTF. The CDR3 bases are TGTGCCAGCAGCTTAGAGGGGACTGCAGCTAACTATGGCTACACCTTC. The full variable domain, in which reference TRBV7-2 and TRBJ1-2 provide the parts outside the CDR3, is GAGVSQSPSNKVTEKGKDVELRCDPISGHTALYWYRQSLGQGLEFLIYFQGNSAPDKSGLPSDRFSAERTGGSVSTLTIQRTQQEDSAVYLCASSLEGTAANYGYTFGSGTRLTVV.

This chain links TRBV9 with TRBJ1-3, with D uncertain. V shed 4 bases and J shed 0 bases, with 14 bases lying between them. The CDR3 has 16 amino acids. Germline-derived CDR1 and CDR2 are SGDLS and YYNGEE. The CDR3 sequence: CASSLFGQLSGNTIYF. CDR3 nucleotide sequence: TGTGCCAGCAGCCTATTTGGGCAACTCTCTGGAAACACCATATATTTT.

The V and J genes are TRBV29-1 and TRBJ2-1; maybe TRBD1 (5 bases). The CDR3 has 13 amino acids. Germline V gene sequence: CDR1 SQVTM, CDR2 ANQGSEA. V gave up 7 bases and J gave up 3 bases, with 13 bases separating them. The CDR3 bases are TGCAGCGCTTCCAGGGCGAACTACAATGAGCAGTTCTTC. It specifies CSASRANYNEQFF.

This chain connects TRBV7-9 to TRBJ2-1; 13 bases line up with TRBD2. Germline values: CDR1 SEHNR, CDR2 FQNEAQ (reference sequence). The CDR3 spans 13 residues. The DNA of the CDR3 is TGTGCGGAAAGGACTAGCGGGGGCAATGAGCAGTTCTTC. Residues: CAERTSGGNEQFF.

This clone has a handful of counts. The rearrangement joins TRBV4-1 to TRBJ1-2; D uncertain. Germline V gives CDR1 MGHRA, CDR2 YSYEKL. Trimming removed 4 bases at V and 5 bases at J, with 20 bases between. The CDR3 runs 16 residues. CDR3 nucleotides: TGCGCCAGCAGCCCCCGAGGGTGGCGGGGTGCTTATGGCTACACCTTC. Translating gives CASSPRGWRGAYGYTF.

The chain has TRBV5-6 and TRBJ2-5; unclear D gene. With 4 bases removed from V and 5 bases from J, the gap between germline ends came to 9 bases. There are 12 residues in the CDR3. Germline CDR1 reads SGHDT; CDR2 reads YYEEEE. In DNA, the CDR3 is TGTGCCAGCAGCCCCCGGCGGGAGACCCAGTACTTC. Encoded protein: CASSPRRETQYF.

The chain couples TRBV6-4 to TRBJ2-1; the match to TRBD2 covers 7 bases. Germline CDR1 and CDR2: MRHNA and SNTAGT. This CDR3 comprises 16 residues. J was trimmed by 0 bases and V by 4 bases; bases with no gene match: 6. The CDR3 loop is CASSAAGGNSYNEQFF. CDR3 bases: TGTGCCAGCAGTGCCGCCGGGGGGAACTCCTACAATGAGCAGTTCTTC.

The gene calls are TRBV20-1 and TRBJ1-1; D call uncertain. This CDR3 comprises 11 residues. The V gene's germline CDR1 is DFQATT and CDR2 SNEGSKA (reference sequence). V was shortened by 0 bases and J by 7 bases, with 6 bases between the two germline ends. The CDR3 region is CSARDPGEAFF. The CDR3 coding sequence is TGCAGTGCTAGAGATCCGGGTGAAGCTTTCTTT.

The chain couples TRBV29-1 to TRBJ2-2, with D possibly being TRBD2 (7 bases). The germline CDR1 and CDR2 sequences are SQVTM and ANQGSEA. CDR3 size: 14 residues. Between the trimmed V and J ends, which lost 3 bases and 5 bases, there was a span of 13 bases. The CDR3 DNA sequence: TGCAGCGTTGAGGGAGGGGGTAGGACCGGGGAGCTGTTTTTT. It is translated as CSVEGGGRTGELFF.

This chain uses TRBV7-2 with TRBJ2-3, with 9 nucleotides matching TRBD2. This CDR3 has 16 amino acids. Germline V lookup: CDR1 SGHTA, CDR2 FQGNSA. Germline trimming cut 3 bases from V and 0 bases from J; bases unmatched to any gene: 4. The CDR3 loop is CASSLRAGGSTDTQYF. DNA for the CDR3: TGTGCCAGCAGCTTGAGAGCGGGGGGAAGCACAGATACGCAGTATTTT.

The genes are TRBV7-9 and TRBJ1-4, with TRBD1 as a possible D gene (6 bases). Germline V CDR1 and CDR2: SEHNR, FQNEAQ (reference sequence). There are 16 residues in the CDR3. V lost 5 bases and J 0 bases, leaving 13 bases between the germline ends. The CDR3: CASSAGQIATNEKLFF. Written as DNA, the CDR3 is TGTGCCAGCAGCGCCGGACAGATTGCAACTAATGAAAAACTGTTTTTT.

This clone was recorded only once. Its ends do not fully match the called genes, so a read error is possible. The J gene is TRBJ1-5, the V gene TRBV7-7; D gene unclear. Germline-derived CDR1 and CDR2 are SSHAT and FNYEAQ (reference sequence). The CDR3 runs to 13 residues. The CDR3 bases are TGTGCTAGCAGCTTGAGGCAGATCCAGCCCCAGCATTTT. The encoded protein is CASSLRQIQPQHF.

The chain joins TRBV4-1 to TRBJ2-2; TRBD2 matches at 13 bases. Trimming removed 1 base from V and 4 bases from J; junction bases left unmatched: 6. Germline-derived CDR1 and CDR2 are MGHRA and YSYEKL. The CDR3 sequence is 18 residues long. CDR3 nucleotides: TGCGCCAGCAGCCAAGGCGGACTAGCGGGGGTCGGCACCGGGGAGCTGTTTTTT. This translates into CASSQGGLAGVGTGELFF.

The rearrangement links TRBV4-2 to TRBJ2-6, with D possibly being TRBD1 (5 bases). The germline CDR1 and CDR2 sequences are LGHNA and YNFKEQ. There are 15 residues in the CDR3. V was shortened by 9 bases and J by 1 base, with 13 bases between the two germline ends. The CDR3 DNA is TGTGCCAGTAGTCCTCGGACATCTGGGGCCAACGTCCTGACTTTC. Its translation: CASSPRTSGANVLTF.

This clone was counted a single time. The chain recombines TRBV19 with TRBJ2-3; TRBD2 might be the D (7 bases). Trimming took off 7 bases at V and 1 base at J, with 12 bases between the two ends. Germline V gives CDR1 LNHDA, CDR2 SQIVND (reference sequence). The length of the CDR3 is 14 residues. The CDR3, as DNA: TGTGCCAGTACCGGGGGGCGTGGCACAGATACGCAGTATTTT. Protein sequence: CASTGGRGTDTQYF.

The chain couples TRBV5-1 to TRBJ2-6; D not certain. Germline V gene lookup returns CDR1 SGHRS and CDR2 YFSETQ. The V end was cut by 1 base, the J end by 0 bases, with 8 bases between. This CDR3 comprises 16 residues. The CDR3 reads CASSLNPGSGANVLTF. In DNA form, the CDR3 reads TGCGCCAGCAGCTTGAACCCCGGCTCTGGGGCCAACGTCCTGACTTTC.